Below are 13 T cell receptor beta chains sequenced from a single sample in a study of blood T cell repertoires in COVID-19. Clones were read by immunoSEQ multiplex PCR, and TCRdb kept only the in-frame ones, dropping some. The sample yields approximately 82,000 clones, approximately 86% seen once. What was sequenced was peripheral blood. All receptors come from an older woman with active or convalescent COVID-19.

J is TRBJ1-2 and V is TRBV20-1, with D maybe TRBD1 (5 bases). Germline CDR1 reads DFQATT; CDR2 reads SNEGSKA (reference sequence). CDR3 size: 14 residues. V lost 3 bases and J lost 7, with 18 bases in between. This CDR3 is CSASIQPGHPGYTF. The CDR3 nucleotides read TGCAGTGCTAGTATCCAGCCCGGACACCCTGGCTACACCTTC.

The rearrangement joins TRBV5-1 to TRBJ2-3; D not resolved. Germline loops: CDR1 SGHRS, CDR2 YFSETQ. CDR3 length: 13 residues. The ends were cut back, 3 bases at V and 0 bases at J, with 5 bases in the middle. CDR3 region: CASSSSSTDTQYF. The CDR3 DNA reads TGCGCCAGCAGCTCTTCTAGCACAGATACGCAGTATTTT.

The chain joins TRBV29-1 to TRBJ2-3, with 9 positions matching TRBD2. The germline V gene has CDR1 SQVTM and CDR2 ANQGSEA. The CDR3 extends over 15 amino acids. V trimming: 2 bases; J trimming: 1 base; junction bases outside the gene matches: 4. CDR3 region: CSVERTSDRTDTQYF. The CDR3 DNA follows: TGCAGCGTTGAACGGACTAGCGATCGCACAGATACGCAGTATTTT.

The chain combines TRBV28 with TRBJ1-6; the D is unclear. V was shortened by 3 bases and J by 3 bases, with 18 bases between the two germline ends. The germline V gene has CDR1 MDHEN and CDR2 SYDVKM. CDR3 size: 18 residues. The CDR3 sequence: CASSFTLDIYLYNSPLHF. The CDR3 coding sequence is TGTGCCAGCAGTTTTACCCTCGACATTTACCTCTATAATTCACCCCTCCACTTT. Using reference TRBV28 and TRBJ1-6 for the parts outside the CDR3, the full variable domain is DVKVTQSSRYLVKRTGEKVFLECVQDMDHENMFWYRQDPGLGLRLIYFSYDVKMKEKGDIPEGYSVSREKKERFSLILESASTNQTSMYLCASSFTLDIYLYNSPLHFGNGTRLTVT.

The chain links TRBV9 to TRBJ2-2, with D possibly being TRBD2 (5 bases). Germline CDR1 and CDR2: SGDLS and YYNGEE. This CDR3 has 15 residues. With 4 bases removed from V and 2 bases from J, the gap between germline ends came to 12 bases. The CDR3 here is CASSSRGSNTGELFF. Written as DNA, the CDR3 is TGTGCCAGCAGCTCCCGGGGTAGCAACACCGGGGAGCTGTTTTTT.

This chain connects TRBV11-3 to TRBJ2-5; a weak D match, TRBD2 (5 bases). Germline V CDR1 and CDR2: SGHNT, YENEEA. V was pared by 1 base and J by 7 bases, with 7 bases between. This CDR3 is 12 amino acids long. CDR3 coding DNA: TGTGCCAGCAGCTTAGTACGGGGGACCCAGTACTTC. It specifies CASSLVRGTQYF.

The chain carries TRBV7-2 and TRBJ2-7; tentative D call: TRBD1 (5 bases). The CDR3 loop spans 15 amino acids. Germline assignment: CDR1 SGHTA and CDR2 FQGNSA. The V end was cut by 0 bases, the J end by 3 bases, with 12 bases between. The CDR3 loop reads CASSLAAQAIYEQYF. The CDR3 DNA sequence: TGTGCCAGCAGCTTAGCGGCACAGGCCATCTACGAGCAGTACTTC.

This clone was observed a few times. The chain employs TRBV11-2 and TRBJ1-1; the match to TRBD1 covers 8 bases. After removal of 4 bases from V and 4 bases from J, the junction contained 5 bases not matched to a gene. The V gene's germline CDR1 is SGHAT and CDR2 FQNNGV. The CDR3 contains 14 residues. The CDR3 protein is CASSYPDRGTEAFF. CDR3 DNA sequence: TGTGCCAGCAGCTACCCCGACAGGGGCACTGAAGCTTTCTTT.

The gene calls are TRBV18 and TRBJ1-6; 7 bases line up with TRBD1. The CDR3 is 15 amino acids. Germline-derived CDR1 and CDR2 are KGHSH and LQKENI. The V and J ends lost 8 bases and 0 bases, in that order; junction bases with no gene match: 4. In nucleotides, the CDR3 is TGTGCCAGCGCGGACAGGCCCTCCTATAATTCACCCCTCCACTTT. As protein: CASADRPSYNSPLHF.

For the CDR3, the DNA is TGTGCCAGCAGGCCCCGGGACAGGGGAACCCAGTACTTC. This codes for CASRPRDRGTQYF. This rearrangement joins TRBV27 to TRBJ2-5; 10 nucleotides align to TRBD1. CDR1 MNHEY and CDR2 SMNVEV come from the germline V gene (reference sequence). The CDR3 has 13 residues. V was clipped by 6 bases and J by 8 bases; unmatched bases: 6.

DNA of the CDR3: TGTGCCAGCAGCGTAGATTGGAGCGATACGCAGTATTTT. Its protein product is CASSVDWSDTQYF. The V call is TRBV9, the J call TRBJ2-3; D not resolved. Per the germline V gene, CDR1 is SGDLS and CDR2 is YYNGEE. V lost 0 bases, J lost 6 bases, and 8 bases lay in between. The CDR3 totals 13 residues. Together with reference TRBV9 and TRBJ2-3, the CDR3 gives the full variable domain: DSGVTQTPKHLITATGQRVTLRCSPRSGDLSVYWYQQSLDQGLQFLIQYYNGEERAKGNILERFSAQQFPDLHSELNLSSLELGDSALYFCASSVDWSDTQYFGPGTRLTVL.

The gene calls are TRBV29-1 and TRBJ1-3, with no clear D. From germline, CDR1 is SQVTM and CDR2 ANQGSEA. This CDR3 spans 13 amino acids. The ends were cut back, 5 bases at V and 3 bases at J, with 11 bases in the middle. The CDR3 DNA follows: TGCAGCGTTCTTTGGAGTTATGGAAACACCATATATTTT. This encodes CSVLWSYGNTIYF.

The CDR3 bases are TGTGCCAGCAGCCTACCCCAGGGCGGCAATCAGCCCCAGCATTTT. It encodes CASSLPQGGNQPQHF. The chain is built from TRBV28 and TRBJ1-5, with D maybe TRBD1 (5 bases). Trimming shortened V by 6 bases and J by 2 bases, and 14 bases separated the two germline ends. The CDR3 length is 15 residues. Germline CDR1 MDHEN, CDR2 SYDVKM. The variable domain in full, with the rest retrieved from reference TRBV28 and TRBJ1-5, is DVKVTQSSRYLVKRTGEKVFLECVQDMDHENMFWYRQDPGLGLRLIYFSYDVKMKEKGDIPEGYSVSREKKERFSLILESASTNQTSMYLCASSLPQGGNQPQHFGDGTRLSIL.